Listed here are 30 T cell receptor beta chains from one sample, sequenced in a study of T cell changes during pregnancy in multiple sclerosis. Sequencing used immunoSEQ multiplex PCR; TCRdb keeps in-frame clones, though not all of them. The table has about 28,000 clones, about nine tenths seen once; the top ten hold more than 5.5%. Sequencing used CD8+ T cells from peripheral blood mononuclear cells, obtained before pregnancy. The receptor source for this set is a female donor with multiple sclerosis, enrolled in a pregnancy study.

By its share, this clone is large. CDR3 protein: CAWSPRTDYNEQFF. CDR3 nucleotide sequence: TGTGCCTGGAGCCCGAGGACAGACTACAATGAGCAGTTCTTC. The chain combines TRBV30 with TRBJ2-1; perhaps TRBD1 as D (6 bases). The V and J ends lost 3 bases and 3 bases respectively, with 12 bases between them. Germline CDR1 is GTSNPN and CDR2 is SVGIG (reference sequence). The CDR3 sequence is 14 residues long.

The chain is built from TRBV7-9 and TRBJ2-2; D unclear. CDR1 SEHNR and CDR2 FQNEAQ come from the germline V gene (reference sequence). V was clipped by 2 bases and J by 0 bases, with 10 bases between them. The CDR3 runs 16 residues. The CDR3 reads CASSLLLGPNTGELFF. CDR3 in DNA: TGTGCCAGCAGCTTATTGTTGGGCCCGAACACCGGGGAGCTGTTTTTT.

The chain is built from TRBV19 and TRBJ2-3; D may be TRBD2 (5 bases). V lost 9 bases and J 5 bases, leaving 21 bases between the germline ends. CDR1 is LNHDA and CDR2 is SQIVND in the germline V gene (reference sequence). The CDR3 runs to 15 residues. CDR3 protein: CASQVSGTLGDTQYF. CDR3 nucleotides: TGTGCCAGCCAGGTGAGCGGAACGTTGGGAGATACGCAGTATTTT. The full variable domain, its missing parts supplied by reference TRBV19 and TRBJ2-3, is DGGITQSPKYLFRKEGQNVTLSCEQNLNHDAMYWYRQDPGQGLRLIYYSQIVNDFQKGDIAEGYSVSREKKESFPLTVTSAQKNPTAFYLCASQVSGTLGDTQYFGPGTRLTVL.

The J gene is TRBJ2-7, the V gene TRBV7-9; 9 bases map to TRBD1. CDR1 is SEHNR, CDR2 FQNEAQ, per germline (reference sequence). CDR3 size: 14 residues. The J segment lost 6 bases and the V segment lost 4 bases, leaving 7 bases of the junction unmatched. The CDR3, as DNA: TGTGCCAGCAGCTCAGGGACAGGGACGGGCGAGCAGTACTTC. It encodes CASSSGTGTGEQYF. Supplemented by reference TRBV7-9 and TRBJ2-7, the full variable domain reads DTGVSQNPRHKITKRGQNVTFRCDPISEHNRLYWYRQTLGQGPEFLTYFQNEAQLEKSRLLSDRFSAERPKGSFSTLEIQRTEQGDSAMYLCASSSGTGTGEQYFGPGTRLTVT.

This clone was seen a single time. V gene TRBV2 combines with J gene TRBJ2-7; D is possibly TRBD2 (5 bases). Germline assignment: CDR1 SNHLY and CDR2 FYNNEI. This CDR3 spans 14 amino acids. The V and J ends lost 0 bases and 3 bases respectively, with 9 bases between them. CDR3 DNA: TGTGCCAGCAGTGAAGCACCCGGGGACTACGAGCAGTACTTC. Translation gives CASSEAPGDYEQYF.

The rearrangement joins TRBV9 to TRBJ2-1, with TRBD2 matching over 14 bases. Unmatched junction bases numbered 6, after V lost 4 bases and J lost 6 bases. CDR1 is SGDLS, CDR2 YYNGEE, per germline. The CDR3 has 16 residues. The CDR3 nucleotides are TGTGCCAGCAGCCTCACCGGGACTAGCGGGAGCAATGAGCAGTTCTTC. Translation: CASSLTGTSGSNEQFF.

This chain connects TRBV6-5 to TRBJ2-7; 8 bases match TRBD1. This CDR3 is built from 13 residues. CDR1 is MNHEY and CDR2 is SVGAGI in the germline V gene. Germline trimming cut 4 bases from V and 4 bases from J; bases unmatched to any gene: 3. The CDR3 DNA sequence: TGTGCCAGCAGTTCCCAGGGGGCTTACGAGCAGTACTTC. This codes for CASSSQGAYEQYF.

This chain links TRBV10-3 with TRBJ2-7; TRBD2 agrees at 7 bases. CDR1 and CDR2 from the germline V gene are ENHRY and SYGVKD. CDR3 length equals 14 residues. With V trimmed by 0 bases and J by 2 bases, 1 base remained unmatched. The CDR3 here is CAISESSGPYEQYF. The CDR3 DNA reads TGTGCCATCAGTGAGTCTAGCGGGCCCTACGAGCAGTACTTC.

The V gene is TRBV2, the J gene TRBJ2-5; the match to TRBD2 covers 10 bases. Matching the DNA end better, TRBJ2-7 makes the J call doubtful. CDR1 is SNHLY and CDR2 is FYNNEI in the germline V gene. CDR3 length: 15 amino acids. DNA of the CDR3: TGTGCCAGCAGTGAAGGTGGGACTAGCGTCTACGAGCAGTACTTC. Its translation: CASSEGGTSVYEQYF.

J is TRBJ2-1 and V is TRBV11-2, with 10 bases lining up with TRBD2. With V trimmed by 4 bases and J by 0 bases, 9 bases remained unmatched. Germline loops: CDR1 SGHAT, CDR2 FQNNGV. CDR3 length: 18 residues. The CDR3 spells CASSSWTSGLSSYNEQFF. The CDR3 nucleotides are TGTGCCAGCAGCTCCTGGACTAGCGGATTAAGCTCCTACAATGAGCAGTTCTTC.

This clone was observed a single time. The chain uses TRBV4-3 and TRBJ2-7; TRBD1 is a possible D gene (6 bases). Trimming removed 3 bases at V and 5 bases at J, with 14 bases between. CDR3 length: 14 residues. Germline CDR1 reads LGHNA; CDR2 reads YSLEER. The CDR3 region is CASSHQGGLDEQYF. The CDR3 region has the DNA TGCGCCAGCAGCCACCAAGGGGGTCTGGACGAGCAGTACTTC.

This clone was observed once. The CDR3 DNA sequence: TGTGCCAGCAGCTGGATCACAGGGCCACCAGATACGCAGTATTTT. It codes for CASSWITGPPDTQYF. J is TRBJ2-3 and V is TRBV5-4; D possibly corresponds to TRBD1 (6 bases). The CDR3 length is 15 residues. With 3 bases removed from V and 4 bases from J, the gap between germline ends came to 15 bases. Germline V gene lookup returns CDR1 SGHNT and CDR2 YYREEE (reference sequence).

The rearrangement uses TRBV4-3 and TRBJ2-5; D might be TRBD2 (6 bases). V was clipped by 0 bases and J by 11 bases, with 13 bases between them. This CDR3 has 13 amino acids. Germline CDR1 LGHNA, CDR2 YSLEER. CDR3 DNA: TGCGCCAGCAGCCAAGATCTCCGTCGGGAGCAGTACTTC. Translation gives CASSQDLRREQYF.

The chain links TRBV2 to TRBJ1-3; D may be TRBD1 (6 bases). Germline loops: CDR1 SNHLY, CDR2 FYNNEI. The CDR3 runs 18 residues. Between the trimmed V and J ends, which lost 5 bases and 2 bases, there was a span of 22 bases. The CDR3 bases are TGTGCCAGCAGTTGGGGGGGGGCCCCAGAGCGCACTGGAAACACCATATATTTT. Its translation is CASSWGGAPERTGNTIYF.

J is TRBJ1-5 and V is TRBV28; D ambiguous. V lost 5 bases and J 3 bases, leaving 5 bases between the germline ends. This CDR3 spans 12 amino acids. The germline gives CDR1 MDHEN, CDR2 SYDVKM. In nucleotides, the CDR3 is TGTGCCAGCAGTGACTTCAATCAGCCCCAGCATTTT. It specifies CASSDFNQPQHF.

V is TRBV6-4 and J is TRBJ2-7, with 10 bases that match TRBD2. Trimming took 6 bases from V and 5 from J; bases not matched to a gene: 10. Germline V gene sequence: CDR1 MRHNA, CDR2 SNTAGT. The CDR3 totals 15 residues. CDR3 region: CASSKIAGGENEQYF. As DNA, the CDR3 is TGTGCCAGCAGCAAGATAGCGGGAGGAGAGAACGAGCAGTACTTC.

CDR3 region: CASSLYEAFF. Written as DNA, the CDR3 is TGTGCCAGCAGCTTATATGAAGCTTTCTTT. The chain carries TRBV7-9 and TRBJ1-1; D is ambiguous. The CDR3 covers 10 residues. V was pared by 2 bases and J by 7 bases, with 2 bases between. Germline assignment: CDR1 SEHNR and CDR2 FQNEAQ (reference sequence). The full variable domain, rest sourced from reference TRBV7-9 and TRBJ1-1, is DTGVSQNPRHKITKRGQNVTFRCDPISEHNRLYWYRQTLGQGPEFLTYFQNEAQLEKSRLLSDRFSAERPKGSFSTLEIQRTEQGDSAMYLCASSLYEAFFGQGTRLTVV.

This clone was recorded only once. This chain connects TRBV9 to TRBJ2-1; D uncertain. CDR1 and CDR2 (germline): SGDLS, YYNGEE. CDR3 size: 11 residues. The V gene lost 3 bases and the J gene lost 6 bases, with 4 bases spanning the gap. CDR3 nucleotide sequence: TGTGCCAGCAGCGGAGGCAATGAGCAGTTCTTC. Protein product: CASSGGNEQFF.

This clone is termed medium-sized. The chain links TRBV4-2 to TRBJ2-6, with D possibly TRBD1 on 5 matching bases. The CDR3 is made up of 16 amino acids. CDR1 and CDR2 from the germline V gene are LGHNA and YNFKEQ. V lost 1 base to trimming and J lost 0 bases, with 7 bases between them. The CDR3 DNA is TGTGCCAGCAGCCAAGTAGACAGCTCTGGGGCCAACGTCCTGACTTTC. Translation gives CASSQVDSSGANVLTF.

The chain combines TRBV11-3 with TRBJ2-3, with 7 bases fitting TRBD2. CDR1 is SGHNT and CDR2 is YENEEA in the germline V gene. CDR3 length: 15 residues. The junction had 4 bases not matched to a gene; V was cut back by 1 base and J by 3 bases. The CDR3 loop is CASSLGSGETDTQYF. DNA of the CDR3: TGTGCCAGCAGCTTAGGGAGCGGGGAGACAGATACGCAGTATTTT.

The chain links TRBV7-9 to TRBJ2-5, with no clear D. V was clipped by 5 bases and J by 4 bases, with 8 bases between them. Germline CDR1 reads SEHNR; CDR2 reads FQNEAQ (reference sequence). The CDR3 spans 12 residues. This CDR3 is CASSQDRETQYF. The CDR3 DNA reads as TGTGCCAGCAGCCAGGATCGAGAGACCCAGTACTTC. The complete variable domain, with remaining parts taken from reference TRBV7-9 and TRBJ2-5, reads DTGVSQNPRHKITKRGQNVTFRCDPISEHNRLYWYRQTLGQGPEFLTYFQNEAQLEKSRLLSDRFSAERPKGSFSTLEIQRTEQGDSAMYLCASSQDRETQYFGPGTRLLVL.

The gene calls are TRBV6-1 and TRBJ1-2; TRBD1 matches 10 bases. The CDR3 is made up of 15 amino acids. Trimming took 5 bases from V and 0 from J; bases not matched to a gene: 3. Germline V gene sequence: CDR1 MNHNS, CDR2 SASEGT. The CDR3 DNA reads as TGTGCCAGCAGTATGACAGGGGGCCCTAACTATGGCTACACCTTC. Its protein product is CASSMTGGPNYGYTF.

V usage is TRBV27 and J usage is TRBJ1-5; D perhaps matches TRBD1 (5 bases). V was pared by 2 bases and J by 9 bases, with 14 bases between. Germline-derived CDR1 and CDR2 are MNHEY and SMNVEV (reference sequence). The CDR3 contains 14 residues. The CDR3 DNA reads as TGTGCCAGCAGTTTAGGGCAGGGCGGTTCGCCCCAGCATTTT. Its protein is CASSLGQGGSPQHF.

This clone was observed a single time. The J gene is TRBJ2-5, the V gene TRBV4-2; tentatively, D is TRBD2 (6 bases). There are 13 residues in the CDR3. The V and J ends lost 0 bases and 5 bases respectively, with 7 bases between them. CDR1 and CDR2 from the germline V gene are LGHNA and YNFKEQ. CDR3 DNA: TGTGCCAGCAGCCAAGATGGAGGGGAGACCCAGTACTTC. This gives the protein CASSQDGGETQYF.

The chain employs TRBV4-1 and TRBJ2-7; TRBD1 is a possible D gene (6 bases). Trimming stripped 4 bases from V and 0 bases from J, with 10 bases between. CDR3 length: 14 residues. Looked up from germline, CDR1 is MGHRA and CDR2 is YSYEKL. The CDR3 loop reads CASSLDRSSYEQYF. The CDR3, as DNA: TGCGCCAGCAGCCTCGACAGGAGCTCCTACGAGCAGTACTTC.

This chain joins TRBV4-3 and TRBJ1-5, with TRBD1 as a possible D gene (5 bases). There are 15 residues in the CDR3. Germline lookup yields CDR1 LGHNA and CDR2 YSLEER. V was pared by 4 bases and J by 0 bases, with 10 bases between. This CDR3 reads CASSLYQGSNQPQHF. CDR3 DNA: TGCGCCAGCAGCCTATATCAGGGTAGCAATCAGCCCCAGCATTTT.

The V gene is TRBV5-6, the J gene TRBJ2-3; D might be TRBD1 (6 bases). CDR1 and CDR2 (germline): SGHDT, YYEEEE. This CDR3 contains 16 residues. Trimming stripped 1 base from V and 3 bases from J, with 15 bases between. CDR3 in DNA: TGTGCCAGCAGCTTGCGATACGAGGGGGAAACAGATACGCAGTATTTT. This codes for CASSLRYEGETDTQYF.

V usage is TRBV20-1 and J usage is TRBJ2-1; the match to TRBD2 covers 10 bases. The CDR3 runs 11 residues. The trim removed 6 bases at V and 13 bases at J, leaving 6 bases unmatched. Germline V gene lookup returns CDR1 DFQATT and CDR2 SNEGSKA (reference sequence). The CDR3 here is CSAQGLAAQFF. The CDR3 region has the DNA TGCAGTGCCCAAGGACTAGCGGCCCAGTTCTTC.

The chain employs TRBV5-5 and TRBJ2-3, with TRBD2 identical over 9 bases. The CDR3 runs to 17 residues. V lost 4 bases to trimming and J lost 2 bases; unmatched junction nucleotides: 11. Germline V gene lookup returns CDR1 SGHKS and CDR2 YYEKEE (reference sequence). CDR3: CASSSRLAELPTDTQYF. The CDR3 region has the DNA TGTGCCAGCAGCAGTAGACTAGCGGAACTACCCACAGATACGCAGTATTTT.

The rearrangement links TRBV6-5 to TRBJ1-5; D ambiguous. The CDR3 has 15 amino acids. Germline V gene data show CDR1 as MNHEY and CDR2 as SVGAGI. V was clipped by 5 bases and J by 2 bases, with 13 bases between them. As DNA, the CDR3 is TGTGCCAGCAGTCTCTGGAGGGATGGCAATCAGCCCCAGCATTTT. Residues: CASSLWRDGNQPQHF.